Listed below are T cell receptor beta chains from one sample, sequenced in a study of T cell repertoires in cytomegalovirus infection. TCRdb re-called the reads through MiXCR, storing one row per CDR3 protein. Of approximately 470,000 distinct CDR3 sequences in the sample, approximately 40% were seen once. The antigens of these receptors remain unknown. The source material was cultured PBMCs, sampled from culture after CMV antigen stimulation. The receptor source for this set is a human donor in good health (CMV status not recorded). Some clones in this sample may be carry-over from other donors' samples. CDR3s include the opening cysteine and the closing phenylalanine or tryptophan. Fields, in order: J gene, D gene, V gene, clone size, CDR3 DNA, CDR3 protein. A D gene is named only where the DNA matches it firmly. Clone size, where shown, is once, few, many, or a class for clones that have expanded.

j_gene: TRBJ2-2; d_gene: .; v_gene: TRBV10-3; abundance: few; CDR3nt: TGTGCCATCAGTGAGTCCGGGAGAGCCAAGCGCTTCACCGGGGAGCTGTTTTTT; CDR3aa: CAISESGRAKRFTGELFF
j_gene: TRBJ1-5; d_gene: .; v_gene: TRBV19; abundance: .; CDR3nt: TGTGCCAGTACCCCCGGGACTGCTGATCAGCCCCAGCATTTT; CDR3aa: CASTPGTADQPQHF
j_gene: TRBJ2-7; d_gene: .; v_gene: TRBV4-1; abundance: .; CDR3nt: TGCGCCAGCAGCCAAGATGAGGGGAACAGTGTCAAGCAGTACTTC; CDR3aa: CASSQDEGNSVKQYF
j_gene: TRBJ2-5; d_gene: TRBD1; v_gene: TRBV4-1; abundance: few; CDR3nt: TGCGCCAGCAGCCAACCTGGACAGGGAGAGACCCAGTACTTC; CDR3aa: CASSQPGQGETQYF
j_gene: TRBJ2-6; d_gene: .; v_gene: TRBV6-1; abundance: .; CDR3nt: TGTGCCACCCAATCTGGGGCCAACGTCCTGACTTTC; CDR3aa: CATQSGANVLTF
j_gene: TRBJ2-4; d_gene: .; v_gene: TRBV4-1; abundance: .; CDR3nt: TGCGCCAGCAGCCAAGGGGCAATGTCCGACATTCAGTACTTC; CDR3aa: CASSQGAMSDIQYF
j_gene: TRBJ2-7; d_gene: .; v_gene: TRBV6-1; abundance: once; CDR3nt: TGTGCCAGCAGTAGAAGCGGCTCATGGACGTTCTACGAGCAGTACTTC; CDR3aa: CASSRSGSWTFYEQYF
j_gene: TRBJ2-1; d_gene: .; v_gene: TRBV11-2; abundance: few; CDR3nt: TGTGCCAGCAGCTATCGCCGGGACTTCCCCTACAATGAGCAGTTCTTC; CDR3aa: CASSYRRDFPYNEQFF
j_gene: TRBJ2-1; d_gene: TRBD2; v_gene: TRBV6-2/TRBV6-3; abundance: .; CDR3nt: TGTGCCAGCAGTTACGACACGGCGGGAGGGCACGTCCAGTTCTTC; CDR3aa: CASSYDTAGGHVQFF
j_gene: TRBJ1-1; d_gene: TRBD1; v_gene: TRBV19; abundance: once; CDR3nt: TGTGCCAGTAGTAGACCGGGACAGGGGGTGACTGAAGCTTTCTTT; CDR3aa: CASSRPGQGVTEAFF
j_gene: TRBJ2-7; d_gene: TRBD1; v_gene: TRBV7-2; abundance: .; CDR3nt: TGTGCCAGCAGCTTTGGGGACAGGAATTTTCACGAGCAGTACTTC; CDR3aa: CASSFGDRNFHEQYF
j_gene: TRBJ2-7; d_gene: .; v_gene: TRBV4-3; abundance: .; CDR3nt: TGCGCCAGCAGCCAAGGTCGGACAGCGTCCCAGCAGTACTTC; CDR3aa: CASSQGRTASQQYF
j_gene: TRBJ2-3; d_gene: TRBD1; v_gene: TRBV7-6; abundance: .; CDR3nt: TGTGCCAGCAGCTCTGACAGGGGTCGCCTTCGGACAGATACGCAGTATTTT; CDR3aa: CASSSDRGRLRTDTQYF
j_gene: TRBJ2-3; d_gene: TRBD2; v_gene: TRBV12-3/TRBV12-4; abundance: .; CDR3nt: TGTGCCAGCAGCCCCGGGACAGCGGGAGGGCCTGGCACAGATACGCAGTATTTT; CDR3aa: CASSPGTAGGPGTDTQYF
j_gene: TRBJ2-1; d_gene: TRBD1; v_gene: TRBV5-4; abundance: .; CDR3nt: TGTGCCAGCAGCTCCGGGGACAGGGGTAGGGATGAGCAGTTCTTC; CDR3aa: CASSSGDRGRDEQFF
j_gene: TRBJ2-7; d_gene: .; v_gene: TRBV30; abundance: few; CDR3nt: TGTGCCGGCTCTGAGAAACTGAAACCCTACGAGCAGTACTTC; CDR3aa: CAGSEKLKPYEQYF
j_gene: TRBJ2-2; d_gene: .; v_gene: TRBV7-6; abundance: few; CDR3nt: TGTGCCAGCAGCGCCACCCCCGAGGGGACCGGGGAGCTGTTTTTT; CDR3aa: CASSATPEGTGELFF
j_gene: TRBJ1-2; d_gene: TRBD1; v_gene: TRBV5-6; abundance: .; CDR3nt: TGTGCCAGCAGCCCATACCAGGGGGTCTATGAGGGCTACACCTTC; CDR3aa: CASSPYQGVYEGYTF
j_gene: TRBJ1-5; d_gene: .; v_gene: TRBV4-1; abundance: many; CDR3nt: TGCGCCAGCAGCCAACTCATTAGTCAGCCCCAGCATTTT; CDR3aa: CASSQLISQPQHF
j_gene: TRBJ2-3; d_gene: .; v_gene: TRBV7-2; abundance: .; CDR3nt: TGTGCCAGCAGGCCACCAGGGGTGGTCACAGATACGCAGTATTTT; CDR3aa: CASRPPGVVTDTQYF
j_gene: TRBJ2-1; d_gene: .; v_gene: TRBV20-1; abundance: .; CDR3nt: TGCAGTGCTCAAGGGGCAGTCAACAATGAGCAGTTCTTC; CDR3aa: CSAQGAVNNEQFF
j_gene: TRBJ2-1; d_gene: TRBD2; v_gene: TRBV11-2; abundance: .; CDR3nt: TGTGCCAGCAGCTTCGGGCGGGAGAAACGTGAGCAGTTCTTC; CDR3aa: CASSFGREKREQFF
j_gene: TRBJ2-5; d_gene: .; v_gene: TRBV3-1; abundance: .; CDR3nt: TGTGCCAGCAGCCAAGATGGACTTGGGCAGGAGACCCAGTACTTC; CDR3aa: CASSQDGLGQETQYF
j_gene: TRBJ1-1; d_gene: .; v_gene: TRBV7-2; abundance: few; CDR3nt: TGTGCCAGCAGCCGAAACAGCTACACTGAAGCTTTCTTT; CDR3aa: CASSRNSYTEAFF
j_gene: TRBJ2-5; d_gene: TRBD2; v_gene: TRBV5-1; abundance: .; CDR3nt: TGCGCCAGCAGCGGCGTTGCGCGGGAGTTGGAGACCCAGTACTTC; CDR3aa: CASSGVARELETQYF
j_gene: TRBJ2-1; d_gene: TRBD2; v_gene: TRBV2; abundance: .; CDR3nt: TGTGCCAGCAGTACAACTAGCGGGGGGGAAAATGAGCAGTTCTTC; CDR3aa: CASSTTSGGENEQFF
j_gene: TRBJ2-3; d_gene: .; v_gene: TRBV12-3/TRBV12-4; abundance: few; CDR3nt: TGTGCCAGCAGTCAATACGGGGGGCGCACAGATACGCAGTATTTT; CDR3aa: CASSQYGGRTDTQYF
j_gene: TRBJ1-1; d_gene: .; v_gene: TRBV3-1; abundance: .; CDR3nt: TGTGCCAGCAGCCAATTCCCTCAGGGGTTCACTGAAGCTTTCTTT; CDR3aa: CASSQFPQGFTEAFF
j_gene: TRBJ1-1; d_gene: .; v_gene: TRBV6-1; abundance: once; CDR3nt: TGTGCCAGCAACCGGGGCTTGAACACTGAAGCTTTCTTT; CDR3aa: CASNRGLNTEAFF
j_gene: TRBJ1-1; d_gene: .; v_gene: TRBV19; abundance: .; CDR3nt: TGTGCCAGTAGTATTAAGGTTAACACTGAAGCTTTCTTT; CDR3aa: CASSIKVNTEAFF
j_gene: TRBJ1-2; d_gene: .; v_gene: TRBV7-2; abundance: .; CDR3nt: TGTGCCAGCAGCTCAACCCTGTATGGCTACACCTTC; CDR3aa: CASSSTLYGYTF
j_gene: TRBJ1-5; d_gene: TRBD1; v_gene: TRBV19; abundance: few; CDR3nt: TGTGCCAGTAGCCCCGGGACAGCTAGCAATCAGCCCCAGCATTTT; CDR3aa: CASSPGTASNQPQHF
j_gene: TRBJ2-7; d_gene: .; v_gene: TRBV2; abundance: few; CDR3nt: TGTGCCAGCAGTGCAACCTCTGGGATTCGGGACGAGCAGTACTTC; CDR3aa: CASSATSGIRDEQYF
j_gene: TRBJ2-5; d_gene: .; v_gene: TRBV6-5; abundance: few; CDR3nt: TGTGCCAGCAGTTACAGAGACAGGGAGACCCAGTACTTC; CDR3aa: CASSYRDRETQYF
j_gene: TRBJ2-1; d_gene: TRBD2; v_gene: TRBV12-3/TRBV12-4; abundance: few; CDR3nt: TGTGCCAGCACCTGGGAGGGACGGGGCATCGAGCAGTTCTTC; CDR3aa: CASTWEGRGIEQFF
j_gene: TRBJ1-4; d_gene: .; v_gene: TRBV28; abundance: .; CDR3nt: TGTGCCAGCAGCCCCCGCGAGGGGCGCCTTAATGAAAAACTGTTTTTT; CDR3aa: CASSPREGRLNEKLFF
j_gene: TRBJ1-4; d_gene: .; v_gene: TRBV7-9; abundance: .; CDR3nt: TGTGCCAGCAGCCAAGGGGACACTAATGAAAAACTGTTTTTT; CDR3aa: CASSQGDTNEKLFF
j_gene: TRBJ2-5; d_gene: TRBD2; v_gene: TRBV20-1; abundance: .; CDR3nt: TGCAGTGCTAGCGGGGGGGGAGAGACCCAGTACTTC; CDR3aa: CSASGGGETQYF
j_gene: TRBJ1-2; d_gene: .; v_gene: TRBV7-9; abundance: many; CDR3nt: TGTGCCAGCAGCTTAGGAGCCGCCCCAACCTACTATGGCTACACCTTC; CDR3aa: CASSLGAAPTYYGYTF
j_gene: TRBJ1-2; d_gene: .; v_gene: TRBV5-1; abundance: .; CDR3nt: TGCGCCAGCAGCTTGGGACTGAGCGACTATGGCTACACCTTC; CDR3aa: CASSLGLSDYGYTF
j_gene: TRBJ2-2; d_gene: .; v_gene: TRBV7-2; abundance: few; CDR3nt: TGTGCCAGCAGCCCCCCTGCCGGGGGCCCAAACACCGGGGAGCTGTTTTTT; CDR3aa: CASSPPAGGPNTGELFF
j_gene: TRBJ2-2; d_gene: .; v_gene: TRBV4-1; abundance: few; CDR3nt: TGCGCCAGCAGCCAAGATCCTCGGGGAGAGTGGACCGGGGAGCTGTTTTTT; CDR3aa: CASSQDPRGEWTGELFF
j_gene: TRBJ2-3; d_gene: .; v_gene: TRBV7-6; abundance: few; CDR3nt: TGTGCCAGCAGCCCCCCTGGGACTCCGACAGATACGCAGTATTTT; CDR3aa: CASSPPGTPTDTQYF
j_gene: TRBJ1-1; d_gene: .; v_gene: TRBV7-2; abundance: many; CDR3nt: TGTGCCAGCAGTCCGGACAGAATGAACACTGAAGCTTTCTTT; CDR3aa: CASSPDRMNTEAFF
j_gene: TRBJ2-1; d_gene: .; v_gene: TRBV15; abundance: few; CDR3nt: TGTGCCACCAGCAGAGTCCCCACTAGTCATGAGCAGTTCTTC; CDR3aa: CATSRVPTSHEQFF